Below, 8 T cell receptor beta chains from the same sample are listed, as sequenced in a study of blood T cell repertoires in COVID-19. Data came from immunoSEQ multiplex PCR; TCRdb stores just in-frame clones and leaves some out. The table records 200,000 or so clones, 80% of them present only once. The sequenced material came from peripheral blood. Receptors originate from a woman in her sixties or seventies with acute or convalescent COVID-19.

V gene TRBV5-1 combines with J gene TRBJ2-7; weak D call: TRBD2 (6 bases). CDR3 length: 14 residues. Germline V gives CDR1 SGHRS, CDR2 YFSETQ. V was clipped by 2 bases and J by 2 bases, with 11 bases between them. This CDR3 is CASSFTGEAYEQYF. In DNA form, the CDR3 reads TGCGCCAGCAGCTTTACCGGGGAGGCCTACGAGCAGTACTTC. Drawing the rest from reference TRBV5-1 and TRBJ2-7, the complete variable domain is KAGVTQTPRYLIKTRGQQVTLSCSPISGHRSVSWYQQTPGQGLQFLFEYFSETQRNKGNFPGRFSGRQFSNSRSEMNVSTLELGDSALYLCASSFTGEAYEQYFGPGTRLTVT.

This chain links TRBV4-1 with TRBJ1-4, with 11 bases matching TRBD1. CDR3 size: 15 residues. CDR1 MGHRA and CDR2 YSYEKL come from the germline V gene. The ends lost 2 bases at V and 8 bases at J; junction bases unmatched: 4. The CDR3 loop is CASSQPGTGGEKLFF. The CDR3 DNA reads TGCGCCAGCAGCCAACCAGGGACAGGGGGAGAAAAACTGTTTTTT.

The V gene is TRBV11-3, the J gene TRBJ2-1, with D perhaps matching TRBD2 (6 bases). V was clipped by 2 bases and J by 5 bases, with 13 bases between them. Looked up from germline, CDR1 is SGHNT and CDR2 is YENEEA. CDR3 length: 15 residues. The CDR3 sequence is CASSLFGGTHNEQFF. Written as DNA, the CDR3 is TGTGCCAGCAGCTTATTCGGCGGGACCCACAATGAGCAGTTCTTC.

The CDR3 sequence: CASSVGTGGFSNQPQHF. CDR3 sequence (DNA): TGTGCCAGTAGTGTTGGGACAGGGGGCTTTAGCAATCAGCCCCAGCATTTT. V is TRBV19 and J is TRBJ1-5; 12 bases line up with TRBD1. V gave up 5 bases and J gave up 0 bases; unmatched junction bases: 5. This CDR3 region has 17 residues. The germline gives CDR1 LNHDA, CDR2 SQIVND (reference sequence).

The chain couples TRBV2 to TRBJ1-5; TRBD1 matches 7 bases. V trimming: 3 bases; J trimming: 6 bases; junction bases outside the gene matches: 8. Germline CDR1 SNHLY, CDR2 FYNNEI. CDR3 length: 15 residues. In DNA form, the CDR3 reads TGTGCCAGCAGTGAGAATTTGGGACAGAGTCAGCCCCAGCATTTT. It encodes CASSENLGQSQPQHF.

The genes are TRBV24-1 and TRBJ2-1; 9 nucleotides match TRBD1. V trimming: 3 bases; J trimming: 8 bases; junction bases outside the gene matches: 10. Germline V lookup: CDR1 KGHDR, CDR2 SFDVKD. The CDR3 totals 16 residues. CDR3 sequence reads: CATSDVMGQGQHEQFF. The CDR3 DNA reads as TGTGCCACCAGTGATGTGATGGGACAGGGACAACATGAGCAGTTCTTC.

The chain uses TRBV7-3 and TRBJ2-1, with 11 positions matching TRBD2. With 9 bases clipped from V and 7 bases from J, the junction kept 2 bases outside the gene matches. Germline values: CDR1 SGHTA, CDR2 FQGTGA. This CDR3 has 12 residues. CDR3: CASGLAGNEQFF. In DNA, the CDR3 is TGTGCCAGTGGACTAGCGGGTAATGAGCAGTTCTTC.

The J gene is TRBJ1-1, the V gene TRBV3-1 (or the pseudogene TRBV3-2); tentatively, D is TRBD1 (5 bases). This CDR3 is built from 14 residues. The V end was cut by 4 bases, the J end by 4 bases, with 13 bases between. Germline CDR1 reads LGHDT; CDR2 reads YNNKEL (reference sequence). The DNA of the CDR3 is TGTGCCAGCAGCCCCTCGCGCGGGGGCACTGAAGCTTTCTTT. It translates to CASSPSRGGTEAFF.